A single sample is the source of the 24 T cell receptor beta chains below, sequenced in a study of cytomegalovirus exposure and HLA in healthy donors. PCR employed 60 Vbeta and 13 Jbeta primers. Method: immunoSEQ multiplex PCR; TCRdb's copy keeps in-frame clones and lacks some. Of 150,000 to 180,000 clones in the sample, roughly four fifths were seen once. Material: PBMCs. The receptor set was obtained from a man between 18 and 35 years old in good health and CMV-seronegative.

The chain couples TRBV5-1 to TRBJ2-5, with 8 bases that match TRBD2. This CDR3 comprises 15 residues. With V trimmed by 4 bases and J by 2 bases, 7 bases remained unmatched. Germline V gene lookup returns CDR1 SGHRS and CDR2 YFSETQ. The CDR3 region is CASSDQGLVQETQYF. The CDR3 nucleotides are TGCGCCAGCAGCGACCAGGGACTAGTTCAAGAGACCCAGTACTTC.

The CDR3 protein is CASSVGTDQETQYF. The CDR3 coding sequence is TGTGCCAGCAGTGTCGGGACAGACCAAGAGACCCAGTACTTC. This chain joins TRBV28 and TRBJ2-5, with 7 nucleotides matching TRBD1. This CDR3 is 14 amino acids long. Germline loops: CDR1 MDHEN, CDR2 SYDVKM. V was pared by 5 bases and J by 0 bases, with 3 bases of the junction left unmatched.

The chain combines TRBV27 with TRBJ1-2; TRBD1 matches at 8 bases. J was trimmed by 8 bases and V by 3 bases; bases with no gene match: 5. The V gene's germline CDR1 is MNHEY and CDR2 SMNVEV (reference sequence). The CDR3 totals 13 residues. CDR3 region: CASSFHRGMGYTF. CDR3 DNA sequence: TGTGCCAGCAGTTTTCACAGGGGGATGGGCTACACCTTC.

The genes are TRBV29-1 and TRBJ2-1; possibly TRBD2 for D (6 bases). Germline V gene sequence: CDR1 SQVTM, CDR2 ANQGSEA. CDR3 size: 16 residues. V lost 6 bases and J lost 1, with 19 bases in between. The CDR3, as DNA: TGCAGCGTGGCCCCGGGGAGTAGCGGATCCTACAATGAGCAGTTCTTC. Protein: CSVAPGSSGSYNEQFF.

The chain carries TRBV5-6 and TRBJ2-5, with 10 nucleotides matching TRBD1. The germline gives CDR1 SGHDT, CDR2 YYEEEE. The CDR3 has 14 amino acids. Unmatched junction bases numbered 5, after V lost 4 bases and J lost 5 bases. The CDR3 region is CASSDGTGVETQYF. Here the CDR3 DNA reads TGTGCCAGCAGCGACGGGACAGGGGTTGAGACCCAGTACTTC.

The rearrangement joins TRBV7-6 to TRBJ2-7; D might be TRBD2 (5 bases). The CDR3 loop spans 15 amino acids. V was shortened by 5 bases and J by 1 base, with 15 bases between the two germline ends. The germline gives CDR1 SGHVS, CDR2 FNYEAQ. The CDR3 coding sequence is TGTGCCAGCAGCCTAGGCGGAGGTCGTTCCTACGAGCAGTACTTC. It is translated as CASSLGGGRSYEQYF.

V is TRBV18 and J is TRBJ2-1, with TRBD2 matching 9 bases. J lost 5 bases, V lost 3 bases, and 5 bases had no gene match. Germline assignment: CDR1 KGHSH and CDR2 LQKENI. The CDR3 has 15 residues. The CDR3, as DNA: TGTGCCAGCTCACCGACTAGCGGCCTAAACAATGAGCAGTTCTTC. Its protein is CASSPTSGLNNEQFF.

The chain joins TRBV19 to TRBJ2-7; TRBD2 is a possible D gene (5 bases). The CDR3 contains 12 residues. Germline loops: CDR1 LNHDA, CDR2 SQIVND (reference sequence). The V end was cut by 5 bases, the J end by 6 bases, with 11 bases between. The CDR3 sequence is CASSPRGLEQYF. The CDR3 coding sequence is TGTGCCAGTAGTCCGCGAGGGCTCGAGCAGTACTTC.

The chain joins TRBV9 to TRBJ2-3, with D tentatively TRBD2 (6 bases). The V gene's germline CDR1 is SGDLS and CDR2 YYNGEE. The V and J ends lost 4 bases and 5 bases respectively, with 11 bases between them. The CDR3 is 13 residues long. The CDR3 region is CASSLWGGDTQYF. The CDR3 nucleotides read TGTGCCAGCAGCCTCTGGGGAGGAGATACGCAGTATTTT.

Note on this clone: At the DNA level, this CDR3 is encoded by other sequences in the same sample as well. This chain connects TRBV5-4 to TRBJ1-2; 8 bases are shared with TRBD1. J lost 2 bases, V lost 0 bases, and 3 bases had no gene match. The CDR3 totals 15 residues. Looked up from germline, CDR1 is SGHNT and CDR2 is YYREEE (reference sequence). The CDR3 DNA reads TGTGCCAGCAGCTTGGGTGACAGGGGAAACTATGGCTACACCTTC. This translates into CASSLGDRGNYGYTF.

The CDR3 spells CASSTGQPSSYNEQFF. In nucleotides, the CDR3 is TGTGCCAGCAGCACTGGACAGCCCTCCTCCTACAATGAGCAGTTCTTC. The genes are TRBV9 and TRBJ2-1, with D tentatively TRBD1 (6 bases). The germline CDR1 and CDR2 sequences are SGDLS and YYNGEE. V lost 4 bases, J lost 0 bases, and 14 bases lay in between. This CDR3 is built from 16 residues.

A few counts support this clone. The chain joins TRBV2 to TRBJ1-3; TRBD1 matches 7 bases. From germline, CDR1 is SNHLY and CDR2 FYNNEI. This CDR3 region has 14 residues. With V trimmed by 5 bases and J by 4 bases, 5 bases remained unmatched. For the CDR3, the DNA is TGTGCCAGCAGTACAGGACAGGTCGGAAACACCATATATTTT. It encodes CASSTGQVGNTIYF. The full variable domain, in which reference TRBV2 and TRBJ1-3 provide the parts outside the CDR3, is EPEVTQTPSHQVTQMGQEVILRCVPISNHLYFYWYRQILGQKVEFLVSFYNNEISEKSEIFDDQFSVERPDGSNFTLKIRSTKLEDSAMYFCASSTGQVGNTIYFGEGSWLTVV.

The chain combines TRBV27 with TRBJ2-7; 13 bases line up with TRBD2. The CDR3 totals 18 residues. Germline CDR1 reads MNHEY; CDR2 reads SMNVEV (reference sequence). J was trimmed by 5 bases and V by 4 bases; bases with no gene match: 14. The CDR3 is CASSSPKLAGGGNDEQYF. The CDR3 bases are TGTGCCAGCAGTTCCCCCAAACTAGCGGGAGGGGGGAACGACGAGCAGTACTTC.

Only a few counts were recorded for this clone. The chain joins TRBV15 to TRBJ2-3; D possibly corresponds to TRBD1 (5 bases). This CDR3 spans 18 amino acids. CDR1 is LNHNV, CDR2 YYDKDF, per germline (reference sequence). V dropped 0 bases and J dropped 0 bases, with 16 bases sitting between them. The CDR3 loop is CATSREVRATASTDTQYF. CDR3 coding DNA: TGTGCCACCAGCAGAGAGGTCAGGGCAACGGCAAGCACAGATACGCAGTATTTT.

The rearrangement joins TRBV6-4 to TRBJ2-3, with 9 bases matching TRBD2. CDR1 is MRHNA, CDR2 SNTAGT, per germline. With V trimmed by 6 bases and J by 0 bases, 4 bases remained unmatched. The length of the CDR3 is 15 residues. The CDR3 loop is CASSPLAGSTDTQYF. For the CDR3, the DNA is TGTGCCAGCAGCCCTCTAGCGGGAAGCACAGATACGCAGTATTTT.

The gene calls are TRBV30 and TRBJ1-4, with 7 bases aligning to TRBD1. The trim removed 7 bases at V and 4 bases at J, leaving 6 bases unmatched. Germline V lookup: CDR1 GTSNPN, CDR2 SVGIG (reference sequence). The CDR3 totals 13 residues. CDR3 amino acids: CASQGVHNEKLFF. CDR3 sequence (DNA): TGTGCCTCCCAGGGGGTTCATAATGAAAAACTGTTTTTT.

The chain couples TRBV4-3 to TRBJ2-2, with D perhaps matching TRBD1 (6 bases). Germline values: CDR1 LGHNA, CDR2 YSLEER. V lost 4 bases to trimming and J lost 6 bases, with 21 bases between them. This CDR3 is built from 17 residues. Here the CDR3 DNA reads TGCGCCAGCAGCCCTGGGCCTCCAACAGGGTGGGCCGGGGAGCTGTTTTTT. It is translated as CASSPGPPTGWAGELFF.

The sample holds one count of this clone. The CDR3 bases are TGTGCCAGCAGCGGAGGAACCCCTACCGGGGAGCTGTTTTTT. This gives the protein CASSGGTPTGELFF. The chain joins TRBV9 to TRBJ2-2; unclear D gene. Germline V gives CDR1 SGDLS, CDR2 YYNGEE. CDR3 length equals 14 residues. Between the trimmed V and J ends, which lost 3 bases and 5 bases, there was a span of 11 bases.

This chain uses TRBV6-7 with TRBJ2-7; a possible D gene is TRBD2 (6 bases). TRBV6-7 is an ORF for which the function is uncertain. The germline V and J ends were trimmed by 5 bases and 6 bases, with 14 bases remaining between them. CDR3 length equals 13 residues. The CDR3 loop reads CASSNFRGCEQYF. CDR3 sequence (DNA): TGTGCCAGCAGTAACTTTCGGGGGTGCGAGCAGTACTTC.

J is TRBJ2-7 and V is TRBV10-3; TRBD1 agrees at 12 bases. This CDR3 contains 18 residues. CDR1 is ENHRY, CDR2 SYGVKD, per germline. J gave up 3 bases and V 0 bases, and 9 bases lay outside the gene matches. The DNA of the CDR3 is TGTGCCATCAGTGAGTCGCGGGACAGGGGGCTACCTAGCTACGAGCAGTACTTC. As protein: CAISESRDRGLPSYEQYF.

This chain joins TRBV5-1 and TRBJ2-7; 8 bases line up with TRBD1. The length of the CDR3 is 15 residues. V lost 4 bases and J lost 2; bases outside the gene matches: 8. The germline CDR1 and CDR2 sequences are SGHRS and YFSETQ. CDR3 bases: TGCGCCAGCAGCGGACGGACAGGGAGCGCCTACGAGCAGTACTTC. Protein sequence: CASSGRTGSAYEQYF.

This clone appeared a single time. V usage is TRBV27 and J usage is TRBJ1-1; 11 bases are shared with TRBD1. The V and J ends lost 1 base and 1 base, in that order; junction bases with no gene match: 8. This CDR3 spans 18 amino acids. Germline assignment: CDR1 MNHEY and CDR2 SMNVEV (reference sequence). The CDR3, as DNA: TGTGCCAGCAGTTTATGGGCCGGGACAGGGGGGACGAACACTGAAGCTTTCTTT. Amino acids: CASSLWAGTGGTNTEAFF.

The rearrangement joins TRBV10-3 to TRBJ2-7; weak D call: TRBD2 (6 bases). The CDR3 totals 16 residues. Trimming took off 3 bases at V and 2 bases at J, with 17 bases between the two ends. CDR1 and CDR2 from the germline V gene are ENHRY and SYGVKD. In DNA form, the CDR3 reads TGTGCCATCAGTGAATTAGAGGCTAGCGCCCCCTACGAGCAGTACTTC. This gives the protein CAISELEASAPYEQYF.

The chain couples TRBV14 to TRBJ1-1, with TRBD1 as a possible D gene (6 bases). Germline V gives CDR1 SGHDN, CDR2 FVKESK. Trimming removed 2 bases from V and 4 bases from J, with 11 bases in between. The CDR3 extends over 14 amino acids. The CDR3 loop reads CASSQLDRLTEAFF. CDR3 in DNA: TGTGCCAGCAGCCAACTAGACAGGCTCACTGAAGCTTTCTTT.